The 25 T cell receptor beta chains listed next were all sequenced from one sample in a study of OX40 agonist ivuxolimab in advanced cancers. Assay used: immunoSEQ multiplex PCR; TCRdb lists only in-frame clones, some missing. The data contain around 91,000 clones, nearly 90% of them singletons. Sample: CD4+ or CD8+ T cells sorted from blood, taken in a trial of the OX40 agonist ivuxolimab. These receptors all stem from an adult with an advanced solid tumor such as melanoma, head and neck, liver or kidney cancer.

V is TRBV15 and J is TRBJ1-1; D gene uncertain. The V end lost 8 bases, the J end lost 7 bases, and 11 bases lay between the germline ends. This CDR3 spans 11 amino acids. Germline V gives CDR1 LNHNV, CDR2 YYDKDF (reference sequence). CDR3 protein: CATRMEGEAFF. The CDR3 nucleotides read TGTGCCACCCGGATGGAAGGTGAAGCTTTCTTT.

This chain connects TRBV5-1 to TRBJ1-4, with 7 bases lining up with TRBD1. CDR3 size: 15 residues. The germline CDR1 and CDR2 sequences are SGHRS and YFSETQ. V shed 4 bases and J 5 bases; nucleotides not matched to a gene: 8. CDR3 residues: CASSVAGTANEKLFF. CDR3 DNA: TGCGCCAGCAGCGTCGCCGGGACAGCGAATGAAAAACTGTTTTTT. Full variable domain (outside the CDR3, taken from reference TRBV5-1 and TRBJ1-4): KAGVTQTPRYLIKTRGQQVTLSCSPISGHRSVSWYQQTPGQGLQFLFEYFSETQRNKGNFPGRFSGRQFSNSRSEMNVSTLELGDSALYLCASSVAGTANEKLFFGSGTQLSVL.

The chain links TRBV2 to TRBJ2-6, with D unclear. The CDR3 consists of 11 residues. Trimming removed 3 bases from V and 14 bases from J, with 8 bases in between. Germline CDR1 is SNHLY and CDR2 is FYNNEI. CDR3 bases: TGTGCCAGCAGTGACATGTGGTTCCTGACTTTC. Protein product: CASSDMWFLTF.

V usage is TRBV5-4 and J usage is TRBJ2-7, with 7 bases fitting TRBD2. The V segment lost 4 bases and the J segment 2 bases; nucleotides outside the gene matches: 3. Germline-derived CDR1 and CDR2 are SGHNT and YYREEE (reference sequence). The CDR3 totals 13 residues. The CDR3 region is CASSRGGTYEQYV. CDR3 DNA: TGTGCCAGCAGCCGCGGGGGAACCTACGAGCAGTACGTC.

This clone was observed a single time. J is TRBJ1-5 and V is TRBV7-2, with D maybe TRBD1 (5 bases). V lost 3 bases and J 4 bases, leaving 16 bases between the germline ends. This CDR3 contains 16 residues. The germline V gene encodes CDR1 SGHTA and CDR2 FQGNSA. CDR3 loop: CASSFPSLEGNQPQHF. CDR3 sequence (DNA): TGTGCCAGCAGCTTCCCCAGTCTGGAGGGGAATCAGCCCCAGCATTTT.

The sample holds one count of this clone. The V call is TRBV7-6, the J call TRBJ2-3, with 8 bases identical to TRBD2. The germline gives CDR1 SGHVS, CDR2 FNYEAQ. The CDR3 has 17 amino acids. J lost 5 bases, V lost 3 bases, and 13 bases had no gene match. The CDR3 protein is CASSFFLSGTGRDTQYF. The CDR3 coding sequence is TGTGCCAGCAGCTTCTTCCTTAGCGGGACGGGGAGAGATACGCAGTATTTT.

The CDR3, as DNA: TGCGCCAGCAGCTTATCCCAGGGGTCCGGGGAGCTGTTTTTT. Encoded protein: CASSLSQGSGELFF. V usage is TRBV5-1 and J usage is TRBJ2-2, with D tentatively TRBD1 (6 bases). The CDR3 extends over 14 amino acids. With 2 bases removed from V and 6 bases from J, the gap between germline ends came to 11 bases. The germline V gene encodes CDR1 SGHRS and CDR2 YFSETQ.

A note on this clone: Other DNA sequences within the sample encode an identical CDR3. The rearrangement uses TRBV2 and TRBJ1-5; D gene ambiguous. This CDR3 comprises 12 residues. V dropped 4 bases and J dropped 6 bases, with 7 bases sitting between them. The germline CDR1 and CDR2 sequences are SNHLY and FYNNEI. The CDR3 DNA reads TGTGCCAGCAGTGGAACCGGTCAGCCCCAGCATTTT. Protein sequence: CASSGTGQPQHF.

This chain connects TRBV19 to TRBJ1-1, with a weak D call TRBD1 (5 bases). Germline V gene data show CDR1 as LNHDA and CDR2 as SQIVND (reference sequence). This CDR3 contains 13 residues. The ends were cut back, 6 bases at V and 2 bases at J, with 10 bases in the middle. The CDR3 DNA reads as TGTGCCAGTAGCTCCGGGGCAAACACTGAAGCTTTCTTT. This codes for CASSSGANTEAFF.

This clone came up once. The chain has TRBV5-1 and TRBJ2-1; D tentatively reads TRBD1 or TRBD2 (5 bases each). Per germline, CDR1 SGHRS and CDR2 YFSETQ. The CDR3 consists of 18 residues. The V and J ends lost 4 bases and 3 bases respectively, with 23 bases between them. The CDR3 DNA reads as TGCGCCAGCAGCGACAGTATCTCCGGGACCTTCGGCTACAATGAGCAGTTCTTC. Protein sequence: CASSDSISGTFGYNEQFF.

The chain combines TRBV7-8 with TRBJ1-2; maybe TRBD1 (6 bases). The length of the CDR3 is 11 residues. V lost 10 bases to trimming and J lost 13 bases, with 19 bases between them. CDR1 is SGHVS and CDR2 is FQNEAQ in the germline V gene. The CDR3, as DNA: TGTGCCACCTACCTAGGGGGGACGAGCACCTTC. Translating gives CATYLGGTSTF. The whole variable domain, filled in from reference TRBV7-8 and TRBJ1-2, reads GAGVSQSPRYKVAKRGQDVALRCDPISGHVSLFWYQQALGQGPEFLTYFQNEAQLDKSGLPSDRFFAERPEGSVSTLKIQRTQQEDSAVYLCATYLGGTSTFGSGTRLTVV.

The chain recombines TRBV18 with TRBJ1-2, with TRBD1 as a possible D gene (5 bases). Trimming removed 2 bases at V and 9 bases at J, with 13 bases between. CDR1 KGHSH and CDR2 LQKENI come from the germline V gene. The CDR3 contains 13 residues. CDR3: CASSPSGDLSYTF. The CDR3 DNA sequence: TGTGCCAGCTCACCATCTGGGGACCTTAGCTACACCTTC. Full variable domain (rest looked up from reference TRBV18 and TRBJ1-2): NAGVMQNPRHLVRRRGQEARLRCSPMKGHSHVYWYRQLPEEGLKFMVYLQKENIIDESGMPKERFSAEFPKEGPSILRIQQVVRGDSAAYFCASSPSGDLSYTFGSGTRLTVV.

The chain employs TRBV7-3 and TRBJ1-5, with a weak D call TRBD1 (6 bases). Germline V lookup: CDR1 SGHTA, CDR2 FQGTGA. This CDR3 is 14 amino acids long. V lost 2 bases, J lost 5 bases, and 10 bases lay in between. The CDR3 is CASSLLAGDQPQHF. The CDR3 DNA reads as TGTGCCAGCAGCTTACTTGCAGGGGATCAGCCCCAGCATTTT. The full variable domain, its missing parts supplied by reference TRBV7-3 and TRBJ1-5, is GAGVSQTPSNKVTEKGKYVELRCDPISGHTALYWYRQSLGQGPEFLIYFQGTGAADDSGLPNDRFFAVRPEGSVSTLKIQRTERGDSAVYLCASSLLAGDQPQHFGDGTRLSIL.

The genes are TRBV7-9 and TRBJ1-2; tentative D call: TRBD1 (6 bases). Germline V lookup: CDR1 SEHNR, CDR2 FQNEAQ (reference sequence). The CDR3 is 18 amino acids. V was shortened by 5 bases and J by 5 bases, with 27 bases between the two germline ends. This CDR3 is CASSPILYRAGVGYGYTF. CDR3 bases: TGTGCCAGCAGCCCAATTCTATACCGGGCAGGGGTTGGATATGGCTACACCTTC.

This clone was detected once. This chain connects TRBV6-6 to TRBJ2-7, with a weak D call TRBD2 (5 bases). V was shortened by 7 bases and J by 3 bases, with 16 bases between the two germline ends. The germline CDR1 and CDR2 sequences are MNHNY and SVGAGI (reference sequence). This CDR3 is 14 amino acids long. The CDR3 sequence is CASNVGPAGYEQYF. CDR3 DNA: TGTGCCAGCAATGTCGGGCCGGCGGGCTACGAGCAGTACTTC.

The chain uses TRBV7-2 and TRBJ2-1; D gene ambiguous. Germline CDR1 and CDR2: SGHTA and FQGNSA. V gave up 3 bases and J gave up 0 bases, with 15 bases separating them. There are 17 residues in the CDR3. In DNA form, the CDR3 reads TGTGCCAGCAGCTTTTTGAAGAGAATGGGCTCCTACAATGAGCAGTTCTTC. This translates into CASSFLKRMGSYNEQFF.

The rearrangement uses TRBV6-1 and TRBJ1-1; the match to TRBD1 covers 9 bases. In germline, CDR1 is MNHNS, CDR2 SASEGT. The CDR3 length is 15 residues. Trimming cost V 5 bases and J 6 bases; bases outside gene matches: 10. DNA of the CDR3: TGTGCCAGCAGTAGGACAGGGGAAGTCATCGCTGAAGCTTTCTTT. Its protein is CASSRTGEVIAEAFF.

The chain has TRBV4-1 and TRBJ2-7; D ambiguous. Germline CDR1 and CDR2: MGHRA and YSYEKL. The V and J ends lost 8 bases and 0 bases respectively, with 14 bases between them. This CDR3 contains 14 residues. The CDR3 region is CASRSTFLSYEQYF. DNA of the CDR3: TGCGCCAGCCGCTCGACATTCCTCTCCTACGAGCAGTACTTC.

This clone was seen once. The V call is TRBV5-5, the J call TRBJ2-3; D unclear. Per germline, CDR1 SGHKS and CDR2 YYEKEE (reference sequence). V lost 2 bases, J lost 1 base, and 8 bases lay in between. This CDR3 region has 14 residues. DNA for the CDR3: TGTGCCAGCAGCTTCGGGCAGGGCACAGATACGCAGTATTTT. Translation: CASSFGQGTDTQYF.

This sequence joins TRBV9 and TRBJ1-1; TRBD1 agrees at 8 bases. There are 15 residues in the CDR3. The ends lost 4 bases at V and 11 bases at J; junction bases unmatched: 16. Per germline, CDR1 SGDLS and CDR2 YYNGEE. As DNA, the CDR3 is TGTGCCAGCAGCCCCCTTGGGACAGGAACGACAGGGGCTTTCTTT. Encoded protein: CASSPLGTGTTGAFF.

The CDR3 region has the DNA TGTGCCAGCAAACCGGGACAGATCTACAATGAGCAGTTCTTC. Residues: CASKPGQIYNEQFF. The chain employs TRBV7-2 and TRBJ2-1; 7 bases match TRBD1. Germline trimming cut 7 bases from V and 3 bases from J; bases unmatched to any gene: 6. Germline V gene sequence: CDR1 SGHTA, CDR2 FQGNSA. This CDR3 has 14 amino acids. Looking up the rest from reference TRBV7-2 and TRBJ2-1 gives the full variable domain: GAGVSQSPSNKVTEKGKDVELRCDPISGHTALYWYRQSLGQGLEFLIYFQGNSAPDKSGLPSDRFSAERTGGSVSTLTIQRTQQEDSAVYLCASKPGQIYNEQFFGPGTRLTVL.

This CDR3 is CASSRRGTNQETQYF. The CDR3 bases are TGCGCCAGCAGCCGTAGAGGGACAAATCAAGAGACCCAGTACTTC. The J gene is TRBJ2-5, the V gene TRBV4-1; possibly TRBD1 for D (6 bases). The CDR3 contains 15 residues. The ends were cut back, 4 bases at V and 2 bases at J, with 14 bases in the middle. From germline, CDR1 is MGHRA and CDR2 YSYEKL.

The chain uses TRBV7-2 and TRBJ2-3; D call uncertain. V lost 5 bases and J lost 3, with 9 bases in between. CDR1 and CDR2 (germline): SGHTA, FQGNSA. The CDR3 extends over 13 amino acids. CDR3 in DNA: TGTGCCAGCAGCACGCCCGGGACAGATACGCAGTATTTT. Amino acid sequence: CASSTPGTDTQYF.

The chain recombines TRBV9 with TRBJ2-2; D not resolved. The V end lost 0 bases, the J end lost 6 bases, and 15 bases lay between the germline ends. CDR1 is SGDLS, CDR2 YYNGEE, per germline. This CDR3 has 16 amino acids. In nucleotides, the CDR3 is TGTGCCAGCAGCGTAGGTTCGGTGACGTTATCCGGGGAGCTGTTTTTT. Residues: CASSVGSVTLSGELFF.

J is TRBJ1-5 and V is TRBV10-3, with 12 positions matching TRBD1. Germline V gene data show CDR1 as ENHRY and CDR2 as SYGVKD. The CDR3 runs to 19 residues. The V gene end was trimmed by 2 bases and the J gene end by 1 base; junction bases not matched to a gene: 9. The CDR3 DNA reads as TGTGCCATCAGTGAGCGCCGGGACAGGGGGCCGGGGAGCAATCAGCCCCAGCATTTT. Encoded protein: CAISERRDRGPGSNQPQHF.